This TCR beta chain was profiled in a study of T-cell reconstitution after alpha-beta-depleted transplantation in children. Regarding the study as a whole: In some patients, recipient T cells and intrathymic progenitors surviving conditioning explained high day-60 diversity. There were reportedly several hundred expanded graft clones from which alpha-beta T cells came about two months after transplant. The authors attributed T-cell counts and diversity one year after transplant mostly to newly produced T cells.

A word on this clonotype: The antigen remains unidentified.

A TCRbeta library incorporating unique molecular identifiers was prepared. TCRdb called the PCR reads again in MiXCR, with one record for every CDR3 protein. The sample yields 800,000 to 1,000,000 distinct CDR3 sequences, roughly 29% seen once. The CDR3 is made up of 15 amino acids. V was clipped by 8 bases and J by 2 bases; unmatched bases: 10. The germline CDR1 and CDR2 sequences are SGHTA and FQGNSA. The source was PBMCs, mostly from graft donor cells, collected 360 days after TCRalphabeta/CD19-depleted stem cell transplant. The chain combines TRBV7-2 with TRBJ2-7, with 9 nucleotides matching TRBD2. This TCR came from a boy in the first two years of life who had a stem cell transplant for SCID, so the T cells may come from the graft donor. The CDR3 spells CASSLQGGGAYEQYF. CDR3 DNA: TGTGCCAGCTCCCTTCAGGGCGGGGGGGCCTACGAGCAGTACTTC. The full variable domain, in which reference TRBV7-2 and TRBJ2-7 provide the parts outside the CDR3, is GAGVSQSPSNKVTEKGKDVELRCDPISGHTALYWYRQSLGQGLEFLIYFQGNSAPDKSGLPSDRFSAERTGGSVSTLTIQRTQQEDSAVYLCASSLQGGGAYEQYFGPGTRLTVT.